The 20 T cell receptor beta chains in this list originate from one sample, sequenced in a study of Graves' ophthalmopathy and Graves' hyperthyroidism. Amplifying from RNA transcripts, the study obtained TCR beta CDR3 regions. The workflow started with a first-round RT-PCR run with HTBI primers and then moved on to a second-round multiplex PCR. TCRdb re-derived calls from the multiplex PCR reads in MiXCR, one entry per CDR3 protein. The data contain approximately 480,000 distinct CDR3 sequences, approximately 15% of them singletons. Sample: blood. These receptors all stem from a woman aged 25-40 years with Graves' ophthalmopathy.

This clonotype came up many times. The chain couples TRBV7-2 to TRBJ2-7; TRBD1 matches 9 bases. From germline, CDR1 is SGHTA and CDR2 FQGNSA. Trimming removed 3 bases from V and 2 bases from J; junction bases left unmatched: 5. This CDR3 region has 15 residues. The CDR3: CASSFSGTGTYEQYF. The CDR3 bases are TGTGCCAGCAGCTTTTCCGGGACAGGGACCTACGAGCAGTACTTC.

The genes are TRBV11-1 and TRBJ1-3; perhaps TRBD1 as D (5 bases). The ends were cut back, 4 bases at V and 0 bases at J, with 13 bases in the middle. Germline assignment: CDR1 SGHAT and CDR2 FQDESV (reference sequence). The CDR3 runs to 16 residues. The CDR3 reads CASSSYRTNSGNTIYF. The CDR3 coding sequence is TGTGCCAGCAGCTCGTACAGGACCAACTCTGGAAACACCATATATTTT.

This clonotype appeared many times. This rearrangement joins TRBV28 to TRBJ1-1, with D maybe TRBD1 (5 bases). Trimming cost V 4 bases and J 1 base, with 16 bases left between them. Germline-derived CDR1 and CDR2 are MDHEN and SYDVKM. The CDR3 runs 16 residues. CDR3 nucleotides: TGTGCCAGCAGTTCCCCTTTGGGGCACCAGAACACTGAAGCTTTCTTT. Its translation is CASSSPLGHQNTEAFF.

This clonotype was counted at least ten times. The V gene is TRBV28, the J gene TRBJ2-7, with 9 bases identical to TRBD2. The ends lost 1 base at V and 3 bases at J; junction bases unmatched: 4. Germline loops: CDR1 MDHEN, CDR2 SYDVKM. The CDR3 spans 15 residues. The CDR3 DNA sequence: TGTGCCAGCAGTTTATTGTCTAGCGGGATCTACGAGCAGTACTTC. Its translation is CASSLLSSGIYEQYF.

This clonotype was seen more than once but under ten times. This chain links TRBV27 with TRBJ2-2; D is undetermined. The CDR3 length is 15 residues. V shed 3 bases and J shed 1 base, with 9 bases lying between them. Germline assignment: CDR1 MNHEY and CDR2 SMNVEV (reference sequence). This CDR3 reads CASSFLWQNTGELFF. The CDR3 DNA sequence: TGTGCCAGCAGTTTTCTCTGGCAGAACACCGGGGAGCTGTTTTTT.

There are a few counts of this clonotype. This sequence may be a read error, since a much larger clone differs from it by one base. CDR3 coding DNA: TGTGCCAGCAGTCCCTTAGGGGGGGCTGCCACTGAAGCTTTCTTT. Its translation is CASSPLGGAATEAFF. This chain links TRBV6-1 with TRBJ1-1; perhaps TRBD1 as D (6 bases). Trimming shortened V by 5 bases and J by 4 bases, and 17 bases separated the two germline ends. The CDR3 is 15 residues long. The V gene's germline CDR1 is MNHNS and CDR2 SASEGT.

This clonotype has a count of ten or more. The chain couples TRBV28 to TRBJ2-5; D possibly corresponds to TRBD1 (5 bases). Germline-derived CDR1 and CDR2 are MDHEN and SYDVKM. The V end was cut by 5 bases, the J end by 3 bases, with 16 bases between. The CDR3 loop spans 15 amino acids. As DNA, the CDR3 is TGTGCCAGCAGTCCTGGTCCCAGGGCAAAAGAGACCCAGTACTTC. This codes for CASSPGPRAKETQYF.

This clonotype has a count of ten or more. The chain recombines TRBV19 with TRBJ2-5; D unclear. CDR1 is LNHDA, CDR2 SQIVND, per germline (reference sequence). V dropped 3 bases and J dropped 0 bases, with 14 bases sitting between them. The length of the CDR3 is 16 residues. CDR3 coding DNA: TGTGCCAGTAGTATTAATTCGTTGGGGTACCAAGAGACCCAGTACTTC. Amino acids: CASSINSLGYQETQYF. Full variable domain (rest looked up from reference TRBV19 and TRBJ2-5): DGGITQSPKYLFRKEGQNVTLSCEQNLNHDAMYWYRQDPGQGLRLIYYSQIVNDFQKGDIAEGYSVSREKKESFPLTVTSAQKNPTAFYLCASSINSLGYQETQYFGPGTRLLVL.

In this sample, this clonotype turned up many times. The CDR3 loop is CASSPTQGGASNQPQHF. The CDR3 nucleotides are TGTGCCAGCAGTCCAACACAGGGGGGGGCTAGCAATCAGCCCCAGCATTTT. The chain links TRBV6-4 to TRBJ1-5, with TRBD1 matching 8 bases. Germline CDR1 is MRHNA and CDR2 is SNTAGT. With V trimmed by 5 bases and J by 0 bases, 9 bases remained unmatched. This CDR3 has 17 residues.

This clonotype has at least ten counts. DNA for the CDR3: TGTGCCAGCTCCGCCGGGATTTACTATGGCTACACCTTC. The encoded protein is CASSAGIYYGYTF. The chain joins TRBV6-1 to TRBJ1-2; D is undetermined. The germline CDR1 and CDR2 sequences are MNHNS and SASEGT. The CDR3 is 13 residues long. Trimming left V 8 bases short and J 3 bases short, with 13 bases between.

Many counts were recorded for this clonotype. An end of the junction differs from the germline gene, which may be a read error. The chain combines TRBV5-1 with TRBJ1-1; TRBD1 is a possible D gene (6 bases). The germline CDR1 and CDR2 sequences are SGHRS and YFSETQ. The CDR3 extends over 14 amino acids. CDR3 protein: CASSLQGLDTEAFF. The CDR3 bases are TGTGCCAGCAGTTTACAGGGTCTGGACACTGAAGCTTTCTTT.

This clonotype appeared many times. The chain carries TRBV7-2 and TRBJ1-1, with unresolved D. Germline lookup yields CDR1 SGHTA and CDR2 FQGNSA. V gave up 0 bases and J gave up 0 bases, with 11 bases separating them. The CDR3 length is 16 residues. CDR3 DNA sequence: TGTGCCAGCAGCTTAGCGTCGGGCAGCTTGAACACTGAAGCTTTCTTT. As protein: CASSLASGSLNTEAFF.

This clonotype was seen at least ten times. The rearrangement uses TRBV3-1 and TRBJ1-3, with D uncertain. With 1 base removed from V and 1 base from J, the gap between germline ends came to 11 bases. Germline CDR1 is LGHDT and CDR2 is YNNKEL (reference sequence). The length of the CDR3 is 16 residues. The DNA for the CDR3 is TGTGCCAGCAGCCAAGGATCTGGAGATTCTGGAAACACCATATATTTT. Amino acids: CASSQGSGDSGNTIYF.

This clonotype was detected ten times or more. The chain carries TRBV6-2 or TRBV6-3 and TRBJ1-2; D is undetermined. The germline V gene encodes CDR1 MNHEY and CDR2 SVGEGT. CDR3 length: 14 amino acids. The V gene lost 2 bases and the J gene lost 4 bases, with 11 bases spanning the gap. The CDR3 sequence is CASSYGGRGYGYTF. The CDR3 DNA reads as TGTGCCAGCAGTTACGGTGGCAGAGGCTATGGCTACACCTTC.

This clonotype appeared many times. The V call is TRBV5-1, the J call TRBJ2-2; 12 nucleotides match TRBD2. The V gene's germline CDR1 is SGHRS and CDR2 YFSETQ. The J segment lost 4 bases and the V segment lost 3 bases, leaving 4 bases of the junction unmatched. The CDR3 runs 16 residues. The CDR3 nucleotides are TGCGCCAGCAGCTCAGGACTAGCGGGGCTCACCGGGGAGCTGTTTTTT. Encoded protein: CASSSGLAGLTGELFF.

The CDR3 DNA reads TGTGCCAGCAGTTCAATCGGACGGCTGAACACTGAAGCTTTCTTT. Translation: CASSSIGRLNTEAFF. The chain employs TRBV12-3 or TRBV12-4 and TRBJ1-1; D ambiguous. Trimming removed 4 bases at V and 0 bases at J, with 12 bases between. The CDR3 loop spans 15 amino acids.

The chain joins TRBV2 to TRBJ2-5; the match to TRBD1 covers 8 bases. Trimming at V came to 7 bases and at J to 5 bases, leaving 3 bases not matched to a gene. Looked up from germline, CDR1 is SNHLY and CDR2 is FYNNEI. The CDR3 contains 12 residues. This chain's CDR3 is CASKRQGETQYF. CDR3 nucleotides: TGTGCCAGCAAGAGACAGGGGGAGACCCAGTACTTC.

This clonotype was found many times. The J gene is TRBJ1-5, the V gene TRBV28; unclear D gene. This CDR3 region has 16 residues. The V gene's germline CDR1 is MDHEN and CDR2 SYDVKM. V was shortened by 4 bases and J by 2 bases, with 15 bases between the two germline ends. CDR3 nucleotide sequence: TGTGCCAGCAGTTCCCTTCGGGGTCCGGGCAATCAGCCCCAGCATTTT. This codes for CASSSLRGPGNQPQHF.

This clonotype occurred many times. The chain has TRBV20-1 and TRBJ1-5; D is unresolved. This CDR3 has 14 residues. Deletions cut 5 bases from V and 3 bases from J, with 14 bases between. In germline, CDR1 is DFQATT, CDR2 SNEGSKA (reference sequence). The CDR3 reads CSAARPQFNQPQHF. The CDR3 DNA follows: TGCAGTGCTGCTAGGCCCCAATTCAATCAGCCCCAGCATTTT.

This clonotype was recorded at least ten times. The chain is built from TRBV29-1 and TRBJ2-7; TRBD2 matches 8 bases. CDR1 SQVTM and CDR2 ANQGSEA come from the germline V gene. The CDR3 covers 14 residues. Trimming cost V 2 bases and J 0 bases; bases outside gene matches: 3. CDR3 residues: CSVELLADSYEQYF. In nucleotides, the CDR3 is TGCAGCGTTGAACTACTAGCGGACTCCTACGAGCAGTACTTC.